This is a list of T cell receptor beta chains from one sample in a study of OX40 agonist ivuxolimab in advanced cancers. Data came from immunoSEQ multiplex PCR; TCRdb stores just in-frame clones and leaves some out. The repertoire holds tens of thousands of clones, with over 80% as singletons. Sequenced material: CD4+ or CD8+ T cells sorted from blood, taken in a trial of the OX40 agonist ivuxolimab. These receptors were obtained from an adult with an advanced solid tumor such as melanoma, head and neck, liver or kidney cancer. Each CDR3 is given without its conserved first and last residue. Each record gives: V gene, J gene, CDR3 protein.

TRBV27	TRBJ1-2	ASRPGQGVTNYGYT
TRBV27	TRBJ2-1	ASSLTYTPSGTHDEQF
TRBV11-2	TRBJ2-5	ASSPSPRLAGGLETQY
TRBV27	TRBJ1-1	ASSPFLGGANSGTEAF
TRBV2	TRBJ1-3	ASGVLAGNTIY
TRBV5-1	TRBJ2-1	ASSLALAELSYNEQF
TRBV2	TRBJ1-1	ASRASGQRNTEAF
TRBV27	TRBJ1-2	ASSSGGGRGGYT
TRBV5-4	TRBJ2-1	ASSLLAQSSYNEQF
TRBV7-3	TRBJ2-2	ASSVTGTVNTGELF
TRBV5-1	TRBJ2-3	ASSILAGDPDTQY
TRBV6-5	TRBJ2-5	ASSFGQTQETQY